Below are 24 T cell receptor beta chains sequenced from a single sample in a study of blood T cell repertoires in COVID-19. Data came from immunoSEQ multiplex PCR; TCRdb stores just in-frame clones and leaves some out. The data contain over 45,000 clones, roughly 91% of them seen just once; the ten biggest clones take up approximately 5.9%. Sequenced sample: peripheral blood. Receptors were obtained from a man aged 45-60 years with active COVID-19.

In this sample, this clone turned up a few times. This sequence joins TRBV7-2 and TRBJ1-2; D may be TRBD1 (6 bases). V shed 5 bases and J shed 5 bases, with 12 bases lying between them. From germline, CDR1 is SGHTA and CDR2 FQGNSA. The CDR3 spans 13 residues. CDR3 protein: CASSRGDKYGYTF. The CDR3 DNA follows: TGTGCCAGCAGCCGGGGGGACAAGTATGGCTACACCTTC.

This chain joins TRBV19 and TRBJ2-1; D perhaps matches TRBD1 (5 bases). The V end was cut by 5 bases, the J end by 7 bases, with 12 bases between. CDR3 length: 13 residues. Germline loops: CDR1 LNHDA, CDR2 SQIVND (reference sequence). CDR3 loop: CASSLAGINEQFF. CDR3 sequence (DNA): TGTGCCAGTAGTTTGGCAGGGATTAATGAGCAGTTCTTC.

This chain joins TRBV5-1 and TRBJ2-3, with a tentative D call TRBD1 (5 bases). CDR1 SGHRS and CDR2 YFSETQ come from the germline V gene. Trimming took off 6 bases at V and 0 bases at J, with 14 bases between the two ends. The CDR3 loop spans 15 amino acids. In nucleotides, the CDR3 is TGCGCCAGCACCGCTACAGGAACCAGCACAGATACGCAGTATTTT. Encoded protein: CASTATGTSTDTQYF.

The chain recombines TRBV5-8 with TRBJ1-3; the D is unclear. Germline V gives CDR1 SGHTS, CDR2 YDEGEE. The germline V and J ends were trimmed by 6 bases and 2 bases, with 15 bases remaining between them. The CDR3 covers 15 residues. CDR3: CASNLIPETGNTIYF. The CDR3 DNA is TGTGCCAGCAACCTCATTCCAGAAACTGGAAACACCATATATTTT. Supplemented by reference TRBV5-8 and TRBJ1-3, the full variable domain reads EAGVTQSPTHLIKTRGQQATLRCSPISGHTSVYWYQQALGLGLQFLLWYDEGEERNRGNFPPRFSGRQFPNYSSELNVNALELEDSALYLCASNLIPETGNTIYFGEGSWLTVV.

The chain uses TRBV19 and TRBJ2-5; possible D gene TRBD2, 6 bases. Germline CDR1 reads LNHDA; CDR2 reads SQIVND (reference sequence). Trimming cost V 1 base and J 4 bases, with 13 bases left between them. This CDR3 has 15 residues. The CDR3 sequence: CASSIVGRTGETQYF. CDR3 DNA: TGTGCCAGTAGTATAGTAGGGAGGACTGGAGAGACCCAGTACTTC.

The chain recombines TRBV12-3 or TRBV12-4 with TRBJ2-7; D remains ambiguous. V lost 4 bases to trimming and J lost 1 base, with 8 bases between them. This CDR3 spans 13 amino acids. The CDR3, as DNA: TGTGCCAGCAGTTACTCCTATTCCTACGAGCAGTACTTC. Its protein is CASSYSYSYEQYF.

The CDR3, as DNA: TGTGCCAGCAGCTTAGAGACAGGGGGAGTAGGCGAGCAGTACTTC. Translating it yields CASSLETGGVGEQYF. This chain connects TRBV7-9 to TRBJ2-7; 9 nucleotides line up with TRBD1. The J segment lost 6 bases and the V segment lost 1 base, leaving 7 bases of the junction unmatched. The CDR3 covers 15 residues. Germline V gene sequence: CDR1 SEHNR, CDR2 FQNEAQ (reference sequence).

The CDR3 sequence is CASSLTGGTYEQYF. CDR3 DNA sequence: TGTGCCAGCAGTTTGACAGGGGGAACCTACGAGCAGTACTTC. The V gene is TRBV6-6, the J gene TRBJ2-7; 9 nucleotides match TRBD1. Per germline, CDR1 MNHNY and CDR2 SVGAGI (reference sequence). This CDR3 region has 14 residues. The V gene end was trimmed by 4 bases and the J gene end by 2 bases; junction bases not matched to a gene: 3.

This chain joins TRBV30 and TRBJ1-1; D might be TRBD1 (5 bases). CDR3 size: 13 residues. V dropped 5 bases and J dropped 0 bases, with 10 bases sitting between them. CDR1 and CDR2 (germline): GTSNPN, SVGIG (reference sequence). CDR3 in DNA: TGTGCCTGGGCCCGGGGGGTGAACACTGAAGCTTTCTTT. It encodes CAWARGVNTEAFF.

V and J are TRBV9 and TRBJ1-3; the D gene is possibly TRBD1 (5 bases). The CDR3 length is 14 residues. The V and J ends lost 4 bases and 9 bases respectively, with 17 bases between them. CDR1 SGDLS and CDR2 YYNGEE come from the germline V gene. CDR3 nucleotides: TGTGCCAGCAGCCCGACGGGGGGTAGGGGCACCATATATTTT. Encoded protein: CASSPTGGRGTIYF.

V is TRBV9 and J is TRBJ1-5; the D is unclear. The CDR3 consists of 15 residues. Trimming removed 0 bases from V and 0 bases from J, with 7 bases in between. In germline, CDR1 is SGDLS, CDR2 YYNGEE. CDR3 amino acids: CASSVGHNSNQPQHF. The CDR3 DNA sequence: TGTGCCAGCAGCGTAGGACACAATAGCAATCAGCCCCAGCATTTT. Filled out from reference TRBV9 and TRBJ1-5, the complete variable domain reads DSGVTQTPKHLITATGQRVTLRCSPRSGDLSVYWYQQSLDQGLQFLIQYYNGEERAKGNILERFSAQQFPDLHSELNLSSLELGDSALYFCASSVGHNSNQPQHFGDGTRLSIL.

The chain recombines TRBV19 with TRBJ2-1; D not certain. Germline CDR1 and CDR2: LNHDA and SQIVND (reference sequence). Trimming took 3 bases from V and 7 from J, leaving 16 bases between them. The CDR3 spans 15 residues. The CDR3, as DNA: TGTGCCAGTAGTATGATTTTCGGGTCACTTAATGAGCAGTTCTTC. It specifies CASSMIFGSLNEQFF.

This chain links TRBV11-2 with TRBJ2-3, with D unclear. The germline gives CDR1 SGHAT, CDR2 FQNNGV. This CDR3 contains 14 residues. The ends were cut back, 5 bases at V and 7 bases at J, with 16 bases in the middle. The CDR3 sequence: CASSQTTGAHTQYF. DNA for the CDR3: TGTGCCAGCAGCCAGACCACCGGAGCGCATACGCAGTATTTT. The variable domain in full, completed from reference TRBV11-2 and TRBJ2-3, reads EAGVAQSPRYKIIEKRQSVAFWCNPISGHATLYWYQQILGQGPKLLIQFQNNGVVDDSQLPKDRFSAERLKGVDSTLKIQPAKLEDSAVYLCASSQTTGAHTQYFGPGTRLTVL.

The chain is built from TRBV21-1 and TRBJ2-5; TRBD2 is the table's D call and was not checked against the DNA. TRBV21-1 represents a pseudogene. This CDR3 comprises 17 residues. This CDR3 reads CASSPRRREWRQETQYF. The CDR3, as DNA: TGTGCCAGCAGCCCCCGGAGGAGGGAGTGGCGCCAAGAGACCCAGTACTTC.

This clone was recorded once. The V gene is TRBV19, the J gene TRBJ2-2; the D gene is possibly TRBD2 (5 bases). This CDR3 comprises 17 residues. V was cut by 7 bases and J by 5 bases, with 23 bases left in between. From germline, CDR1 is LNHDA and CDR2 SQIVND (reference sequence). CDR3 protein: CASTNKLGGGRTGELFF. For the CDR3, the DNA is TGTGCCAGTACCAACAAACTAGGCGGAGGACGAACCGGGGAGCTGTTTTTT.

The genes are TRBV25-1 and TRBJ2-3, with a tentative D call TRBD1 (6 bases). The CDR3 covers 18 residues. Germline-derived CDR1 and CDR2 are MGHDK and SYGVNS. V was pared by 4 bases and J by 7 bases, with 27 bases between. The CDR3 nucleotides read TGTGCCAGCAGTGGGTTTTCCGATAGGGGGACAATACCCAATACGCAGTATTTT. It is translated as CASSGFSDRGTIPNTQYF.

This chain connects TRBV5-1 to TRBJ1-1; D gene unclear. The CDR3 consists of 14 residues. Germline lookup yields CDR1 SGHRS and CDR2 YFSETQ. V was pared by 0 bases and J by 4 bases, with 10 bases between. In nucleotides, the CDR3 is TGCGCCAGCAGCTTGGCGGTGTACGGCACTGAAGCTTTCTTT. Amino acids: CASSLAVYGTEAFF.

The chain uses TRBV5-4 and TRBJ2-2; D unresolved. CDR1 SGHNT and CDR2 YYREEE come from the germline V gene (reference sequence). Trimming removed 4 bases from V and 3 bases from J, with 4 bases in between. The CDR3 is 12 amino acids. The CDR3 is CASSPDTGELFF. CDR3 DNA: TGTGCCAGCAGCCCCGACACCGGGGAGCTGTTTTTT.

The J gene is TRBJ2-7, the V gene TRBV6-5; 9 bases align to TRBD1. Per germline, CDR1 MNHEY and CDR2 SVGAGI. V was clipped by 6 bases and J by 2 bases; unmatched bases: 8. This CDR3 comprises 15 residues. The CDR3 here is CASSPGQGRPYEQYF. The CDR3 DNA reads as TGTGCCAGCAGCCCGGGACAGGGCCGCCCCTACGAGCAGTACTTC.

The gene calls are TRBV7-2 and TRBJ2-2; tentatively, D is TRBD2 (6 bases). Trimming cost V 1 base and J 6 bases, with 21 bases left between them. The CDR3 consists of 18 residues. In germline, CDR1 is SGHTA, CDR2 FQGNSA. CDR3 loop: CASSLVSGQGLSAGELFF. The CDR3 nucleotides read TGTGCCAGCAGCTTAGTCTCCGGCCAGGGACTTTCCGCCGGGGAGCTGTTTTTT.

This chain links TRBV11-2 with TRBJ2-1; D may be TRBD2 (7 bases). V was clipped by 2 bases and J by 0 bases, with 20 bases between them. Germline values: CDR1 SGHAT, CDR2 FQNNGV. The length of the CDR3 is 19 residues. CDR3 loop: CASSLRGAGAIFSYNEQFF. In DNA, the CDR3 is TGTGCCAGCAGCTTAAGGGGGGCGGGGGCCATCTTCTCCTACAATGAGCAGTTCTTC.

The V gene is TRBV11-2, the J gene TRBJ2-7; no firm D call. Germline CDR1 reads SGHAT; CDR2 reads FQNNGV. CDR3 length: 14 residues. Trimming took 5 bases from V and 2 from J, leaving 13 bases between them. The CDR3 is CASSSLRFPYEQYF. The CDR3 nucleotides are TGTGCCAGCAGCAGCCTGAGGTTTCCCTACGAGCAGTACTTC.

The V gene is TRBV7-2, the J gene TRBJ1-4; no definite D call. The CDR3 is made up of 13 amino acids. V was cut by 5 bases and J by 8 bases, with 12 bases left in between. Germline-derived CDR1 and CDR2 are SGHTA and FQGNSA. DNA of the CDR3: TGTGCCAGCAGCCCCGAGCGGTACGAAAAACTGTTTTTT. It yields the protein CASSPERYEKLFF.

The chain uses TRBV5-1 and TRBJ2-2; 7 bases are shared with TRBD1. CDR1 and CDR2 from the germline V gene are SGHRS and YFSETQ. V dropped 4 bases and J dropped 6; count of bases not matched to a gene: 12. This CDR3 has 16 residues. DNA for the CDR3: TGCGCCAGCAGCGCCCAGGGGCAGGGGGTCTCCGGGGAGCTGTTTTTT. This encodes CASSAQGQGVSGELFF.